The 11 T cell receptor beta chains below come from one sample, sequenced in a study of blood T cell repertoires in COVID-19. Sequencing used immunoSEQ multiplex PCR; TCRdb keeps in-frame clones, though not all of them. Found here are roughly 250,000 clones, nearly 85% of them singletons; the top ten hold over 4.5%. The sample consisted of peripheral blood. Every receptor here comes from a human donor in a cohort sampled during active COVID-19.

This sequence joins TRBV20-1 and TRBJ1-1; D might be TRBD1 (5 bases). The germline V and J ends were trimmed by 3 bases and 4 bases, with 9 bases remaining between them. The CDR3 runs 12 residues. Germline CDR1 is DFQATT and CDR2 is SNEGSKA (reference sequence). CDR3 DNA sequence: TGCAGTGCTAGTCATGGGGCCACTGAAGCTTTCTTT. Amino acids: CSASHGATEAFF.

J is TRBJ1-2 and V is TRBV11-2; D remains ambiguous. This CDR3 comprises 13 residues. Trimming removed 2 bases from V and 5 bases from J, with 9 bases in between. Germline assignment: CDR1 SGHAT and CDR2 FQNNGV. The CDR3 protein is CASSLSGQYGYTF. CDR3 bases: TGTGCCAGCAGCTTATCGGGTCAATATGGCTACACCTTC.

The chain recombines TRBV12-2 with TRBJ1-5; TRBD1 is taken as the D call from the table, unchecked against the DNA. TRBV12-2 is marked as a pseudogene. The CDR3 length is 13 residues. CDR3 sequence reads: CASGRGSNQPQHF. The CDR3 DNA reads as TGTGCGTCGGGCAGGGGAAGCAATCAGCCCCAGCATTTT.

V and J are TRBV24-1 and TRBJ2-3; tentative D call: TRBD1 (5 bases). Germline CDR1 is KGHDR and CDR2 is SFDVKD. Trimming took 3 bases from V and 5 from J, leaving 17 bases between them. The CDR3 runs 16 residues. For the CDR3, the DNA is TGTGCCACCAGTGATATCACAGGTGCCGTGGGAGATACGCAGTATTTT. It codes for CATSDITGAVGDTQYF.

CDR3 DNA sequence: TGTGCCAGCAGCTTAGGGTCAGGGTTCTCCTACGAGCAGTACTTC. It is translated as CASSLGSGFSYEQYF. This sequence joins TRBV11-2 and TRBJ2-7, with D possibly being TRBD1 (5 bases). Trimming took off 1 base at V and 0 bases at J, with 10 bases between the two ends. The CDR3 is made up of 15 amino acids. Germline values: CDR1 SGHAT, CDR2 FQNNGV.

Only one count was recorded for this clone. The V gene is TRBV18, the J gene TRBJ2-2, with a weak D call TRBD1 (6 bases). V was cut by 4 bases and J by 2 bases, with 20 bases left in between. Germline CDR1 is KGHSH and CDR2 is LQKENI. The CDR3 runs to 18 residues. CDR3 in amino acids: CASSLTKNSGQNTGELFF. The CDR3 DNA reads as TGTGCCAGCTCACTTACCAAAAACTCGGGACAAAACACCGGGGAGCTGTTTTTT.

V usage is TRBV11-2 and J usage is TRBJ1-1; D is possibly TRBD1 (6 bases). The germline CDR1 and CDR2 sequences are SGHAT and FQNNGV. This CDR3 region has 15 residues. V lost 2 bases and J 0 bases, leaving 10 bases between the germline ends. The CDR3 loop is CASSLPGAMNTEAFF. In nucleotides, the CDR3 is TGTGCCAGCAGCTTACCAGGGGCTATGAACACTGAAGCTTTCTTT.

The genes are TRBV6-5 and TRBJ1-4; TRBD1 aligns across 10 bases. Per the germline V gene, CDR1 is MNHEY and CDR2 is SVGAGI. The CDR3 is 14 residues long. V lost 7 bases and J lost 8; bases outside the gene matches: 7. In nucleotides, the CDR3 is TGTGCCAGCACCCTTGACAGGGGGCACGAAAAACTGTTTTTT. This sequence encodes CASTLDRGHEKLFF.

This clone occurred once. The rearrangement uses TRBV5-4 and TRBJ1-1; the D gene is possibly TRBD1 (6 bases). CDR1 and CDR2 from the germline V gene are SGHNT and YYREEE (reference sequence). The CDR3 has 15 residues. V gave up 0 bases and J gave up 1 base, with 10 bases separating them. CDR3 sequence: CASSLVGQRNTEAFF. As DNA, the CDR3 is TGTGCCAGCAGCTTGGTCGGACAGCGGAACACTGAAGCTTTCTTT.

This clone was counted between two and nine times. This chain uses TRBV7-2 with TRBJ1-3; the match to TRBD1 covers 7 bases. CDR1 is SGHTA, CDR2 FQGNSA, per germline. J lost 8 bases, V lost 5 bases, and 9 bases had no gene match. This CDR3 has 14 residues. CDR3 protein: CASSTQGQRHTIYF. For the CDR3, the DNA is TGTGCCAGCAGCACTCAGGGACAGCGGCACACCATATATTTT.

The chain uses TRBV11-2 and TRBJ2-7; 8 bases match TRBD2. The CDR3 totals 16 residues. Germline lookup yields CDR1 SGHAT and CDR2 FQNNGV. Trimming at V came to 0 bases and at J to 6 bases, leaving 10 bases not matched to a gene. The CDR3 spells CASSLDTRGGRPEQYF. The CDR3 nucleotides read TGTGCCAGCAGCTTAGATACCCGCGGCGGGAGGCCCGAGCAGTACTTC.